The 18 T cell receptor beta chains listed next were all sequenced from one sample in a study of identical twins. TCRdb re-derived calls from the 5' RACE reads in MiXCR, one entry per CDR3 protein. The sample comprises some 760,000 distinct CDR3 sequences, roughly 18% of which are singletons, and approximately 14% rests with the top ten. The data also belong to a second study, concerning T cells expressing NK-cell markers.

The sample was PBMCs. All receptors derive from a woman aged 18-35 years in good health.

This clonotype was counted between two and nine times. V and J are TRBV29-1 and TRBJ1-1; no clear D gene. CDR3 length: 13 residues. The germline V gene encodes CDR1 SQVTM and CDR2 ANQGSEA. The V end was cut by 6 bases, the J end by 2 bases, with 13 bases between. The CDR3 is CSVKTNTNTEAFF. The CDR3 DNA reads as TGCAGCGTAAAGACAAACACCAACACTGAAGCTTTCTTT.

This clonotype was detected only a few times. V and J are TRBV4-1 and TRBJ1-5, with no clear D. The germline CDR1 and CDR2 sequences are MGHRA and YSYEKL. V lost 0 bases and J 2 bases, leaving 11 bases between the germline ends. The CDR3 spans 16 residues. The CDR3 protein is CASSQDGYLGNQPQHF. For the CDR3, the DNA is TGCGCCAGCAGCCAAGATGGGTACCTCGGCAATCAGCCCCAGCATTTT.

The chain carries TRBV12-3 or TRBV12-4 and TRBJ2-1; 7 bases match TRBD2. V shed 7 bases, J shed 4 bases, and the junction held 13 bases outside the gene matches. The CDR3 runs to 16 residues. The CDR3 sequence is CASTYPPGGSYNEQFF. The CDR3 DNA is TGTGCCAGCACCTACCCCCCAGGCGGGAGTTACAATGAGCAGTTCTTC.

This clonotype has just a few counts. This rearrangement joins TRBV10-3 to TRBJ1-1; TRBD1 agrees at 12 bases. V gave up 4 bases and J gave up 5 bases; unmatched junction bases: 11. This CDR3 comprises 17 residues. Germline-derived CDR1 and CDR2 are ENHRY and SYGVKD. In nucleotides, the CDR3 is TGTGCCATCAGTGCTTCCGGGACAGGGGGCGCGGGGACTGAAGCTTTCTTT. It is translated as CAISASGTGGAGTEAFF.

DNA of the CDR3: TGCAGTGCTCGGGGTGCGGACCTTTACAAATATGGCTACACCTTC. It codes for CSARGADLYKYGYTF. The chain employs TRBV20-1 and TRBJ1-2; no clear D. CDR1 is DFQATT, CDR2 SNEGSKA, per germline (reference sequence). V was shortened by 5 bases and J by 5 bases, with 21 bases between the two germline ends. The CDR3 contains 15 residues.

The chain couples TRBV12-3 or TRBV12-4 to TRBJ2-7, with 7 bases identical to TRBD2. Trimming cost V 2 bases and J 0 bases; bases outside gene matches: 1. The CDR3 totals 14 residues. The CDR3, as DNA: TGTGCCAGCAGTTTACTAGCGGACTCCTACGAGCAGTACTTC. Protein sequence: CASSLLADSYEQYF.

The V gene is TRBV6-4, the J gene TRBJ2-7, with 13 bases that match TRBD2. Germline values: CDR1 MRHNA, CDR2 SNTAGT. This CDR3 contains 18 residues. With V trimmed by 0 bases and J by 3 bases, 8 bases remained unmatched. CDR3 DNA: TGTGCCAGCAGTGACTCGGGGACTAGCGGGAATTGGTGCTACGAGCAGTACTTC. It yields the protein CASSDSGTSGNWCYEQYF.

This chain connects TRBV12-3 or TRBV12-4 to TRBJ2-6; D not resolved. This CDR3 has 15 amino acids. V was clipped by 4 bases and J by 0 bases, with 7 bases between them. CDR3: CASSYKSSGANVLTF. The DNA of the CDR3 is TGTGCCAGCAGTTACAAGAGCTCTGGGGCCAACGTCCTGACTTTC.

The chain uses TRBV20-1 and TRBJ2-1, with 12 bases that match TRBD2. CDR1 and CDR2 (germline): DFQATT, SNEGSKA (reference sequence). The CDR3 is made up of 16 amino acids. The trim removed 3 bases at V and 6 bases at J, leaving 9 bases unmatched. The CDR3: CSARSSGRVRGNEQFF. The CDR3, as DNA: TGCAGTGCTAGGTCTAGCGGGAGGGTGAGAGGCAATGAGCAGTTCTTC.

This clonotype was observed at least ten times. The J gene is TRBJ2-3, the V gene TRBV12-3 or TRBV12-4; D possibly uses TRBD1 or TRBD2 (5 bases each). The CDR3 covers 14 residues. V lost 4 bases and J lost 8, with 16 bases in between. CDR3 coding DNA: TGTGCCAGCAGTTCTCGTGGGACGCTGTCTACGCAGTATTTT. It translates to CASSSRGTLSTQYF.

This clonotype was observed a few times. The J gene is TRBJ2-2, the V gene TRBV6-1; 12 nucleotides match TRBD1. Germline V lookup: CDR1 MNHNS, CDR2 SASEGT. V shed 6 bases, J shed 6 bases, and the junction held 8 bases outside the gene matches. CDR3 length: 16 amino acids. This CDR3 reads CASRPGQGAGSGELFF. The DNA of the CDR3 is TGTGCCAGCAGGCCGGGACAGGGGGCTGGGTCCGGGGAGCTGTTTTTT.

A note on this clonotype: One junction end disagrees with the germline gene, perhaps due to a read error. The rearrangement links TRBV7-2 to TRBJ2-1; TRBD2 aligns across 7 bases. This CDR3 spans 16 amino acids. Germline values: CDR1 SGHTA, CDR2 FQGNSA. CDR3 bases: TGTGCCAGCGGCTTAGATGGCGGGAGCTCCTACAATGAGCAGTTCTTC. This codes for CASGLDGGSSYNEQFF.

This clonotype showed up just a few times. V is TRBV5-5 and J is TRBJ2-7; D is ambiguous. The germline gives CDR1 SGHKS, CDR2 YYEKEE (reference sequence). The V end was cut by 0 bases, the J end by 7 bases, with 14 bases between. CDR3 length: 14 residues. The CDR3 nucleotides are TGTGCCAGCAGCTTGGCCTATAGGGCTGGAGAGCAGTACTTC. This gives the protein CASSLAYRAGEQYF. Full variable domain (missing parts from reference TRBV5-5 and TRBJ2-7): DAGVTQSPTHLIKTRGQQVTLRCSPISGHKSVSWYQQVLGQGPQFIFQYYEKEERGRGNFPDRFSARQFPNYSSELNVNALLLGDSALYLCASSLAYRAGEQYFGPGTRLTVT.

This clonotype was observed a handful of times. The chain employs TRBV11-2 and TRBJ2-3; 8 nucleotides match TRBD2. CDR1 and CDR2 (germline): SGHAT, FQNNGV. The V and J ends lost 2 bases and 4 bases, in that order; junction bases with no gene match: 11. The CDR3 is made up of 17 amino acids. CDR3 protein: CASSLSSPAGVPDTQYF. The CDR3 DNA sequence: TGTGCCAGCAGCTTATCTTCTCCAGCGGGAGTACCAGATACGCAGTATTTT.

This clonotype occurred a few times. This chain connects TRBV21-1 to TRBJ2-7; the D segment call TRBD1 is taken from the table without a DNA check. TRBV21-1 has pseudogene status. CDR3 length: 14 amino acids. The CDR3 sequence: CASSNRDGGYEQYF. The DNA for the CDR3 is TGTGCCAGCAGCAACCGGGACGGAGGTTACGAGCAGTACTTC.

The CDR3 sequence: CASSLAWMPLLYGYTF. The CDR3 DNA follows: TGCGCCAGCAGCTTGGCCTGGATGCCGTTACTCTATGGCTACACCTTC. The rearrangement links TRBV5-1 to TRBJ1-2, with D unresolved. V lost 0 bases to trimming and J lost 4 bases, with 16 bases between them. CDR1 is SGHRS and CDR2 is YFSETQ in the germline V gene. The CDR3 length is 16 residues.

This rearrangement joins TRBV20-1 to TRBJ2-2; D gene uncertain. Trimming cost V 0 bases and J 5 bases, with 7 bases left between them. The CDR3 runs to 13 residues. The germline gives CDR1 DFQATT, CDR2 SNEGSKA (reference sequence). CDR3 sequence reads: CSARDRITGELFF. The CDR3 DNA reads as TGCAGTGCTAGAGATCGTATAACCGGGGAGCTGTTTTTT.

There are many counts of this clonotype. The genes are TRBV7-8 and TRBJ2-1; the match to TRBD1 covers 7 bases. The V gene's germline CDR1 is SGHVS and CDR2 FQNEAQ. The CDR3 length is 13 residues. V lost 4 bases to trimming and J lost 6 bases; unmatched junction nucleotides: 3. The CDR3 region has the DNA TGTGCCAGCAGCTCCCGACAGGGCAATGAGCAGTTCTTC. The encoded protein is CASSSRQGNEQFF.